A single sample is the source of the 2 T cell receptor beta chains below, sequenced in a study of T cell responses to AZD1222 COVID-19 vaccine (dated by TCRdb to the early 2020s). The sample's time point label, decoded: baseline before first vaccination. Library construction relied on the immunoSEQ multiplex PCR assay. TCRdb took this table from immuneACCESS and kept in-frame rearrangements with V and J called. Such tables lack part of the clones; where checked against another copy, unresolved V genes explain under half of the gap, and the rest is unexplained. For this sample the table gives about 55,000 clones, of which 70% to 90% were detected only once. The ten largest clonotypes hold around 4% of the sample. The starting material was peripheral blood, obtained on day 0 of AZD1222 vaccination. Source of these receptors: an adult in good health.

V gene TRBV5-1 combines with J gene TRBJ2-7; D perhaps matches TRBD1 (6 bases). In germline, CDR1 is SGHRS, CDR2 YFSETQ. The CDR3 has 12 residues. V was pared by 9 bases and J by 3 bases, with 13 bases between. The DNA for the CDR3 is TGCGCCAATCCGACAGGAGGCTACGAGCAGTACTTC. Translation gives CANPTGGYEQYF.

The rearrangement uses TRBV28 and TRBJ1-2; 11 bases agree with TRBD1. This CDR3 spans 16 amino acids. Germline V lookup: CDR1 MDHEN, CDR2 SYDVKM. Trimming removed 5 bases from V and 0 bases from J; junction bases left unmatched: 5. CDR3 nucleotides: TGTGCCAGCAGTCCCGGGACAGGGGGACCTAACTATGGCTACACCTTC. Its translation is CASSPGTGGPNYGYTF.